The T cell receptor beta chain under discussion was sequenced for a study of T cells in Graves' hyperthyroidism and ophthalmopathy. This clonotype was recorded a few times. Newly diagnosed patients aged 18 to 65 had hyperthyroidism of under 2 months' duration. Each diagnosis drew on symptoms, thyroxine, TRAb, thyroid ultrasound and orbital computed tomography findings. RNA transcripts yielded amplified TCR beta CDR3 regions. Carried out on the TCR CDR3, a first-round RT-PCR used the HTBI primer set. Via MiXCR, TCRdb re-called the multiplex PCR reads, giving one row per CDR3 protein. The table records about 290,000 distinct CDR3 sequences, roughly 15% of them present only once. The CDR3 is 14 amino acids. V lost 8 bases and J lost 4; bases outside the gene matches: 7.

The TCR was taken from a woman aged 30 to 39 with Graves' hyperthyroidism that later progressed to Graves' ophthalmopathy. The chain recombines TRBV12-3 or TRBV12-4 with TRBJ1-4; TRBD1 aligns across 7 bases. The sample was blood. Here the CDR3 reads CASGRDSLNEKLFF. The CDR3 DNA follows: TGTGCCAGCGGTCGGGACAGCCTTAATGAAAAACTGTTTTTT.